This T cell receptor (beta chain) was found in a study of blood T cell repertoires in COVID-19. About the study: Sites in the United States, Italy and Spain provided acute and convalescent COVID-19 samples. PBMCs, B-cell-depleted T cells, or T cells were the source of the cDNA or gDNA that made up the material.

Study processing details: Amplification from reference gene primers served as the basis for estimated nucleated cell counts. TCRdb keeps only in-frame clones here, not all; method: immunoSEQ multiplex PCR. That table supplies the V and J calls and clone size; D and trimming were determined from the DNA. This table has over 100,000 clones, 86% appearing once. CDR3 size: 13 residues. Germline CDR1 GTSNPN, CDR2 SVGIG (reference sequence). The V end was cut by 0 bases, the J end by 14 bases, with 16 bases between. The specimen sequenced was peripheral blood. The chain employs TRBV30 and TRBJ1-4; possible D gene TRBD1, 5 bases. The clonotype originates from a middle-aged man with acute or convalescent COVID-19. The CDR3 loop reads CAWSVGGEASLFF. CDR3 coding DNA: TGTGCCTGGAGTGTCGGGGGGGAAGCTAGTCTGTTTTTT.